This T cell receptor (beta chain) appears in the sequencing data of a study of T cell changes during pregnancy in multiple sclerosis. This clone was found a few times. Sequencing used immunoSEQ multiplex PCR; TCRdb keeps in-frame clones, though not all of them. The table has around 56,000 clones, 75% to 95% seen once. This receptor was identified in a female donor in good health, enrolled as a control in a pregnancy study. This sample comprised peripheral blood, obtained in the first trimester of pregnancy.

Here the CDR3 reads CASRSLSGNTIYF. CDR3 nucleotide sequence: TGTGCCAGCCGGTCCCTCTCTGGAAACACCATATATTTT. The chain links TRBV5-4 to TRBJ1-3; no clear D. This CDR3 spans 13 amino acids. CDR1 and CDR2 (germline): SGHNT, YYREEE (reference sequence). V lost 7 bases to trimming and J lost 0 bases, with 8 bases between them.